This T cell receptor (beta chain) derives from a study of OX40 agonist ivuxolimab in advanced cancers. At the level of the whole study: Ivuxolimab, which targeted the costimulatory receptor OX40 (CD134), was an agonistic, fully human IgG2 monoclonal antibody. Intravenous ivuxolimab was administered to patients every 2 weeks at six dose levels: 0.01, 0.1, 0.3, 1.5, 3 and 10 mg/kg. Of the approximately 54 patients in dose escalation, about 20 had hepatocellular carcinoma, some 15 had melanoma, 9 had renal cell carcinoma and 9 had head and neck cancer. In the dose-escalation cohort, around four fifths of patients were male, and the mean age was roughly 60 years with a range of roughly 23 to 90. Prior anti-PD-1, anti-PD-L1 or anti-CTLA-4 therapy was permitted, and checkpoint inhibitors had been received by less than 45% of dose-escalation patients. Partial responses were achieved by three dose-escalation patients, of whom one had hepatocellular carcinoma and two had cutaneous melanoma. Peripheral TCRbeta sequencing aimed to test whether ivuxolimab altered TCR sequence diversity and caused clonal T-cell expansion. The paper covers the monotherapy dose-escalation part of the phase I ivuxolimab trial, which included N ≈ 57 patients.

Patients with autoimmune disease history or receiving systemic immunosuppression were excluded from the trial. Peripheral blood for TCR sequencing was collected from all dose cohorts at baseline, on cycle 4 day 1, and on cycle 7 day 1. The samples were taken from a phase I, first-in-human, multicenter, open-label dose-escalation trial of ivuxolimab. The trial enrolled adults with locally advanced or metastatic head and neck squamous cell, hepatocellular, melanoma or renal cell carcinoma. Before TCR sequencing, CD4+ and CD8+ T cells were separately sorted from peripheral blood. Inclusive of the bounding cysteine and phenylalanine, the CDR3 is 15 residues long. Only CDR3 DNA is held: 45 bases, read in frame from base 1. The germline V gene supplies CDR1 MGHDK and CDR2 SYGVNS. V was cut back by 1 base and J by 0 bases, leaving a gap of 7 bases between them. To sequence the TCRbeta CDR3 region, genomic DNA was isolated from the sorted cells. The immunoSEQ Assay was used to sequence the TCRbeta CDR3 regions. This immuneACCESS table, as held by TCRdb, lists in-frame sequences with V and J called but not all clones. Of the missing ones, under half trace to an unresolved V gene in checked studies; the others have no known cause. The sample table holds tens of thousands of clones, of which 70% to 90% were seen once. The top ten clonotypes cover approximately 0.3% of the sample.

Remarks on this clone: Its antigen remains undetermined. It has no much larger one-base neighbor in the sample; base qualities were not kept.

Beyond this particular receptor, the publication reports: Clonal expansion of both CD4+ and CD8+ blood T cells was observed from baseline to week 6 at doses 0.1 to 3.0 mg/kg. Low levels of normalized T-cell clonal expansion were also shown by some nonresponding patients. After ivuxolimab, more expanded clones were found on average in CD8+ T cells than in CD4+ T cells. In the 0.1-3.0 mg/kg groups, partial responders had among the lowest normalized peripheral clonal expansion, particularly in CD8+ T cells. Antigen specificity was not determined for the clonally expanded peripheral T cells.

Recombination linked TRBV25-1 to TRBJ1-3; no confident D gene assignment can be made. The source is an adult with an advanced solid tumor such as melanoma, head and neck, liver or kidney cancer. Specimen: CD4+ or CD8+ T cells sorted from blood, collected in a trial of the OX40 agonist ivuxolimab. CDR3 sequence: CASSEFERSGNTIYF. The DNA sequence is TGTGCCAGCAGTGAATTTGAGCGCTCTGGAAACACCATATATTTT.